This T cell receptor beta chain derives from a study of shared clonotypes between healthy human individuals (dated by TCRdb to about 2020). As for the study more broadly: Two women and a few men aged 18 to 49 years were included in the cohort. For each donor, three plates each were used for CD4 naive and CD4 memory, two plates were used for CD8 naive, and one plate was used for CD8 memory. The study deeply sequenced blood TCR repertoires of about 5 healthy adults to estimate repertoire size and the extent of clonotype sharing between individuals. Different laboratories and diverse techniques were used to prepare libraries and sequence TCR repertoires, to increase sequencing depth and limit assay-specific biases. Each donor's leukapheresis produced roughly between about 0.85 and 10 billion PBMCs.

Between the V and J ends, shortened by 6 bases and 0 bases respectively, the junction contains 12 bases. The germline V gene provides CDR1 SGHRS and CDR2 YFSETQ. The CDR3 numbers 15 residues from cysteine through phenylalanine. Solely the CDR3 DNA is kept, with 45 bases framed from the first base. The donors were healthy, HIV-negative adults who had no recently reported acute infections or vaccinations. Every donor was a Caucasian adult residing in Nashville, Tennessee, USA. Magnetic negative selection was used to enrich CD4+ T cells, after which naive cells were positively selected on CD45RA and the negative fraction became the memory subset. After blood collection by leukapheresis, PBMCs were isolated using Ficoll-Histopaque density gradient centrifugation and then cryopreserved in the vapor phase of liquid nitrogen. Analytical flow cytometry was used to check the purity and quantity of each magnetically sorted T cell population. Genomic DNA was isolated from every sorted fraction and measured by UV absorbance on a Nanodrop 2000c.

Broad study findings and their caveats: Rarefaction of sorted-subset datasets indicated incomplete sequencing despite the large sequencing depth. Pairwise subsampling led to the expectation that sequencing depth would affect the degree of clonotype sharing among donors. Compared with non-shared clonotypes, clonotypes shared by all four sorted-subset donors had higher generation probabilities. Across four donors, roughly 5% of naive CD4, 3.5% of naive CD8, 2.3% of memory CD4, and over 0.35% of memory CD8 clonotypes were shared. Estimated clonotype richness was generally larger for naive than for memory subsets. The small number of donors limited the genetic and exposure-history diversity represented. Sampling was restricted to blood, and TCR repertoires in tissues likely differ from the TCR repertoires found in blood.

Concerning this clone itself: The antigen it recognizes is unknown. The record has no base qualities; no much larger clone is one base away.

Using the deep immunoSEQ assay, TCR CDR3 regions were amplified from genomic DNA by multiplex PCR. Extracted genomic DNA from each cell subset was spread evenly across all wells of several immunoSEQ 96-well plates, with each plate serving as a replicate. For sorted subsets, roughly 200 ng of genomic DNA, equivalent to 25,000 to 30,000 T cell genomes, went into each replicate PCR. Purified libraries were quantified with a Qubit 3.0 fluorometer, sized on a Bioanalyzer 2100, and re-quantified with the KAPA Library Quantification kit. Each immunoSEQ 96-well plate was sequenced on its own single-read 150-cycle Illumina NextSeq 550 flow cell. As for how the authors treated the data: Because only junctional sequences without quality scores were contained in the immunoSEQ output, filtering matching that applied to full-length reads could not be performed. Sequences were annotated with PyIR, a Python wrapper for IgBLAST v1.9, and V/J genes and CDR3 were assigned using IMGT germline references. Reads with weak V/J assignments (E-value above 1e-6), missing CDR3, stop codons, out-of-frame junctions, or ambiguous translated residues were removed. V3J clonotypes were defined as sequences sharing an identical inferred V gene, J gene, and CDR3 amino acid sequence. The percentage overlap between two repertoires was calculated by dividing the number of shared unique clonotypes by the size of the smaller repertoire. Three approaches were used to assess repertoire richness: RTK rarefaction, the Chao1 estimator, and Recon v2.1 estimates of unobserved clonotypes. OLGA was used to compute generation probabilities for all TCRbeta clonotypes that the gDNA method yielded from a handful of donors. Entries here come from immuneACCESS through TCRdb and include only in-frame sequences with V and J called. Some clones fail to appear in such tables; in the studies checked, an unresolved V gene covers under half of the shortfall, and the cause of the remainder is unknown. The DNA was the basis for D and trimming; V, J and clone size are from that table. The sample has about 600,000 clones on record, less than 98% of them singletons. Clones ranked in the top ten supply 0.055% to 0.07% of the sample.

The sequence joins TRBV5-1 to TRBJ1-4; the D region possibly corresponds to TRBD1 (6 bases align). Input material: naive CD4+ T cells sorted from blood. Sample cell subset or site, as interpreted from the label and publication: CD45RA+ positively selected. The clonotype was recovered from a woman aged 25 to 45 in good health. CDR3 reads: CASMGQGSTNEKLFF. The DNA reads TGCGCCAGCATGGGGCAGGGGTCAACTAATGAAAAACTGTTTTTT.